Presented here are 32 T cell receptor beta chains from one specimen sequenced in a study of cytomegalovirus exposure and HLA in healthy donors. Researchers ran the PCR with 60 Vbeta and 13 Jbeta primers. Assay: immunoSEQ multiplex PCR; the TCRdb copy retains only in-frame clones and omits some. The repertoire consists of 65,000 to 90,000 clones, with over 60% occurring once and the leading ten covering about 4%. The sequenced sample was PBMCs. The receptors were sampled from a man in his 60s in good health and CMV-seronegative.

The chain links TRBV19 to TRBJ2-7; D might be TRBD2 (6 bases). Trimming took 9 bases from V and 2 from J, leaving 20 bases between them. The CDR3 extends over 15 amino acids. The germline V gene encodes CDR1 LNHDA and CDR2 SQIVND (reference sequence). CDR3 residues: CASRPGDLGTYEQYF. CDR3 bases: TGTGCCAGCCGCCCTGGGGACTTAGGGACCTACGAGCAGTACTTC.

This chain connects TRBV19 to TRBJ1-2, with unresolved D. CDR1 is LNHDA, CDR2 SQIVND, per germline (reference sequence). The CDR3 totals 13 residues. Deletions cut 5 bases from V and 4 bases from J, with 11 bases between. The DNA of the CDR3 is TGTGCCAGTAGTCCACGGGATGTCTATGGCTACACCTTC. It encodes CASSPRDVYGYTF.

J is TRBJ2-2 and V is TRBV11-2, with 12 nucleotides matching TRBD2. Unmatched junction bases numbered 8, after V lost 5 bases and J lost 1 base. CDR1 is SGHAT, CDR2 FQNNGV, per germline. This CDR3 is built from 18 residues. CDR3 DNA sequence: TGTGCCAGCAGCAAACTAGCGGGGGGAACATGGAACACCGGGGAGCTGTTTTTT. This translates into CASSKLAGGTWNTGELFF.

This clone was found a few times. The V gene is TRBV5-1, the J gene TRBJ2-2; TRBD1 matches at 7 bases. The CDR3 totals 14 residues. The ends lost 4 bases at V and 1 base at J; junction bases unmatched: 1. Germline-derived CDR1 and CDR2 are SGHRS and YFSETQ. The CDR3 sequence: CASSTGVNTGELFF. CDR3 DNA sequence: TGCGCCAGCAGCACAGGGGTGAACACCGGGGAGCTGTTTTTT.

The rearrangement joins TRBV6-5 to TRBJ1-1; D unclear. The germline CDR1 and CDR2 sequences are MNHEY and SVGAGI. Trimming took off 5 bases at V and 0 bases at J, with 10 bases between the two ends. The CDR3 loop spans 14 amino acids. Here the CDR3 reads CASSPIGVNTEAFF. DNA of the CDR3: TGTGCCAGCAGTCCAATCGGGGTGAACACTGAAGCTTTCTTT.

The rearrangement uses TRBV4-1 and TRBJ2-3, with D uncertain. The germline gives CDR1 MGHRA, CDR2 YSYEKL. The CDR3 contains 13 residues. Deletions cut 1 base from V and 5 bases from J, with 7 bases between. For the CDR3, the DNA is TGCGCCAGCAGCCAAGTGGCGGAAGATACGCAGTATTTT. It encodes CASSQVAEDTQYF.

V and J are TRBV6-1 and TRBJ2-3; TRBD2 matches 9 bases. The CDR3 runs to 19 residues. Germline assignment: CDR1 MNHNS and CDR2 SASEGT. With 2 bases clipped from V and 2 bases from J, the junction kept 14 bases outside the gene matches. This chain's CDR3 is CASSEFVMREGAYTDTQYF. CDR3 bases: TGTGCCAGCAGTGAATTCGTAATGCGGGAGGGGGCCTACACAGATACGCAGTATTTT.

This clone was detected only a few times. V and J are TRBV19 and TRBJ2-1; D might be TRBD2 (6 bases). The V gene lost 4 bases and the J gene lost 2 bases, with 9 bases spanning the gap. The CDR3 runs 14 residues. The germline gives CDR1 LNHDA, CDR2 SQIVND (reference sequence). CDR3 DNA sequence: TGTGCCAGTAGTACCGGGAGTACCTACAATGAGCAGTTCTTC. Translated, it gives CASSTGSTYNEQFF.

CDR3 coding DNA: TGTGCCAGCAGCGTCGGCGGGGGGATCACAGATACGCAGTATTTT. Protein: CASSVGGGITDTQYF. The genes are TRBV9 and TRBJ2-3; 8 bases are a match to TRBD2. V shed 2 bases, J shed 2 bases, and the junction held 4 bases outside the gene matches. Germline CDR1 is SGDLS and CDR2 is YYNGEE. The CDR3 totals 15 residues.

This chain links TRBV6-1 with TRBJ2-7; a possible D gene is TRBD2 (5 bases). The CDR3 length is 16 residues. V was shortened by 0 bases and J by 4 bases, with 16 bases between the two germline ends. Per germline, CDR1 MNHNS and CDR2 SASEGT. The chain's CDR3 is CASSEALVNSGYEQYF. CDR3 sequence (DNA): TGTGCCAGCAGTGAAGCGCTTGTGAACAGCGGTTACGAGCAGTACTTC.

The chain's CDR3 is CASSAGGPSGETQYF. The CDR3 DNA reads TGTGCCAGTAGTGCGGGGGGGCCGAGTGGAGAGACCCAGTACTTC. V usage is TRBV19 and J usage is TRBJ2-5; 9 bases fit TRBD2. The CDR3 extends over 15 amino acids. J lost 4 bases, V lost 5 bases, and 8 bases had no gene match. Germline V CDR1 and CDR2: LNHDA, SQIVND (reference sequence).

The rearrangement uses TRBV7-9 and TRBJ1-2; 7 positions match TRBD1. This CDR3 has 14 amino acids. The V and J ends lost 3 bases and 2 bases, in that order; junction bases with no gene match: 3. Germline V CDR1 and CDR2: SEHNR, FQNEAQ (reference sequence). The CDR3 region is CASSFPDRNYGYTF. The CDR3 DNA reads as TGTGCCAGCAGCTTCCCGGACAGGAACTATGGCTACACCTTC.

The chain uses TRBV7-3 and TRBJ2-2; tentative D call: TRBD2 (7 bases). Trimming removed 2 bases at V and 3 bases at J, with 10 bases between. The CDR3 extends over 15 amino acids. Germline CDR1 and CDR2: SGHTA and FQGTGA. As DNA, the CDR3 is TGTGCCAGCAGCTTAGCGGGGGCAGACACCGGGGAGCTGTTTTTT. The encoded protein is CASSLAGADTGELFF. The full variable domain, in which reference TRBV7-3 and TRBJ2-2 provide the parts outside the CDR3, is GAGVSQTPSNKVTEKGKYVELRCDPISGHTALYWYRQSLGQGPEFLIYFQGTGAADDSGLPNDRFFAVRPEGSVSTLKIQRTERGDSAVYLCASSLAGADTGELFFGEGSRLTVL.

This chain connects TRBV4-2 to TRBJ1-2; 11 nucleotides agree with TRBD1. CDR1 LGHNA and CDR2 YNFKEQ come from the germline V gene. The CDR3 has 17 residues. The J segment lost 3 bases and the V segment lost 4 bases, leaving 10 bases of the junction unmatched. The CDR3 region is CASSLRGGTGGDYGYTF. For the CDR3, the DNA is TGTGCCAGCAGCCTGAGGGGGGGGACAGGGGGAGACTATGGCTACACCTTC.

This clone was counted between two and nine times. The chain carries TRBV14 and TRBJ2-5; perhaps TRBD2 as D (5 bases). The V gene's germline CDR1 is SGHDN and CDR2 FVKESK. The length of the CDR3 is 14 residues. Trimming stripped 4 bases from V and 5 bases from J, with 14 bases between. This CDR3 is CASSLTTLGETQYF. CDR3 in DNA: TGTGCCAGCAGCCTGACTACCCTGGGGGAGACCCAGTACTTC.

The gene calls are TRBV5-6 and TRBJ2-3; D might be TRBD2 (7 bases). This CDR3 is 14 amino acids long. CDR1 and CDR2 (germline): SGHDT, YYEEEE. V gave up 4 bases and J gave up 1 base, with 10 bases separating them. This CDR3 reads CASSRGGGTDTQYF. CDR3 in DNA: TGTGCCAGCAGCAGGGGGGGCGGCACAGATACGCAGTATTTT.

The CDR3 loop is CASRFMGLAGIEGGTQYF. The CDR3 DNA is TGTGCCAGCAGATTTATGGGACTAGCGGGGATTGAGGGAGGGACCCAGTACTTC. This rearrangement joins TRBV27 to TRBJ2-5; 13 nucleotides match TRBD2. After removal of 6 bases from V and 7 bases from J, the junction contained 17 bases not matched to a gene. Per the germline V gene, CDR1 is MNHEY and CDR2 is SMNVEV (reference sequence). The CDR3 runs to 18 residues.

In nucleotides, the CDR3 is TGTGCCAGCAGTTCCTTGGTGGGTCCCAGGGGGGCCCAGTACTTC. As protein: CASSSLVGPRGAQYF. This chain uses TRBV6-6 with TRBJ2-5; D may be TRBD1 (7 bases). The CDR3 runs to 15 residues. V was shortened by 4 bases and J by 9 bases, with 21 bases between the two germline ends. The germline V gene has CDR1 MNHNY and CDR2 SVGAGI (reference sequence).

V and J are TRBV25-1 and TRBJ2-5, with 9 bases matching TRBD2. CDR3 length equals 16 residues. V lost 1 base, J lost 4 bases, and 7 bases stayed unmatched. CDR1 and CDR2 (germline): MGHDK, SYGVNS. The CDR3 nucleotides are TGTGCCAGCAGTGAATCTAGGGCGGGGGGGGCAGAGACCCAGTACTTC. Protein product: CASSESRAGGAETQYF.

The chain uses TRBV7-9 and TRBJ2-2; TRBD2 matches at 8 bases. V trimming: 5 bases; J trimming: 4 bases; junction bases outside the gene matches: 6. CDR1 and CDR2 from the germline V gene are SEHNR and FQNEAQ (reference sequence). The CDR3 spans 15 residues. CDR3 sequence: CASSPREGLTGELFF. CDR3 nucleotides: TGTGCCAGCAGCCCCCGGGAGGGGCTCACCGGGGAGCTGTTTTTT.

The genes are TRBV27 and TRBJ2-7; no firm D call. Looked up from germline, CDR1 is MNHEY and CDR2 is SMNVEV (reference sequence). The CDR3 runs to 15 residues. V lost 5 bases to trimming and J lost 2 bases, with 16 bases between them. CDR3 nucleotides: TGTGCCAGCAGTCGAAACGCGGTATCCCCCTACGAGCAGTACTTC. It translates to CASSRNAVSPYEQYF.

The chain employs TRBV5-4 and TRBJ2-2; tentative D call: TRBD1 (5 bases). V lost 5 bases and J 1 base, leaving 9 bases between the germline ends. CDR1 is SGHNT, CDR2 YYREEE, per germline (reference sequence). This CDR3 region has 14 residues. The CDR3 sequence is CASRRTMNTGELFF. The CDR3 region has the DNA TGTGCCAGCAGGCGGACAATGAACACCGGGGAGCTGTTTTTT. The variable domain in full, completed from reference TRBV5-4 and TRBJ2-2, reads ETGVTQSPTHLIKTRGQQVTLRCSSQSGHNTVSWYQQALGQGPQFIFQYYREEENGRGNFPPRFSGLQFPNYSSELNVNALELDDSALYLCASRRTMNTGELFFGEGSRLTVL.

This chain connects TRBV29-1 to TRBJ1-2; D is unclear. The V gene lost 6 bases and the J gene lost 5 bases, with 7 bases spanning the gap. The CDR3 consists of 10 residues. Germline-derived CDR1 and CDR2 are SQVTM and ANQGSEA. The CDR3 reads CSVGLYGYTF. CDR3 bases: TGCAGCGTAGGACTGTATGGCTACACCTTC.

With regard to this clone: One junction end disagrees with the germline gene, perhaps due to a read error. V usage is TRBV10-1 and J usage is TRBJ2-1; 7 bases are shared with TRBD2. Germline loops: CDR1 WNHNN, CDR2 SYGVQD (reference sequence). This CDR3 is built from 14 residues. CDR3 region: CASRRGSSCNEQFF. DNA of the CDR3: TGCGCCAGCAGGCGGGGGAGCTCCTGCAATGAGCAGTTCTTC.

This sequence joins TRBV11-3 and TRBJ2-6; D remains ambiguous. V was shortened by 4 bases and J by 0 bases, with 4 bases between the two germline ends. The CDR3 spans 14 residues. The germline V gene encodes CDR1 SGHNT and CDR2 YENEEA. DNA of the CDR3: TGTGCCAGCAGCTCTTCCTCTGGGGCCAACGTCCTGACTTTC. Encoded protein: CASSSSSGANVLTF. Supplemented by reference TRBV11-3 and TRBJ2-6, the full variable domain reads EAGVVQSPRYKIIEKKQPVAFWCNPISGHNTLYWYLQNLGQGPELLIRYENEEAVDDSQLPKDRFSAERLKGVDSTLKIQPAELGDSAVYLCASSSSSGANVLTFGAGSRLTVL.

The rearrangement uses TRBV5-1 and TRBJ2-3, with 9 bases aligning to TRBD1. Trimming cost V 4 bases and J 2 bases; bases outside gene matches: 5. The CDR3 loop spans 15 amino acids. CDR1 and CDR2 from the germline V gene are SGHRS and YFSETQ. DNA of the CDR3: TGCGCCAGCAGCCGGGACAGGGCACACACAGATACGCAGTATTTT. As protein: CASSRDRAHTDTQYF.

The V call is TRBV7-6, the J call TRBJ1-6; 9 nucleotides line up with TRBD1. The CDR3 extends over 19 amino acids. Per germline, CDR1 SGHVS and CDR2 FNYEAQ. The ends lost 1 base at V and 6 bases at J; junction bases unmatched: 13. This chain's CDR3 is CASSLEGPRDRDFNSPLHF. The CDR3 DNA reads as TGTGCCAGCAGCTTAGAGGGGCCCCGGGACAGGGACTTTAATTCACCCCTCCACTTT.

DNA for the CDR3: TGCAGCGCCGAGAGGTCTACGGGAACTGAAGCTTTCTTT. Protein sequence: CSAERSTGTEAFF. The chain recombines TRBV29-1 with TRBJ1-1; D is ambiguous. There are 13 residues in the CDR3. V lost 7 bases and J 5 bases, leaving 17 bases between the germline ends. Germline CDR1 is SQVTM and CDR2 is ANQGSEA.

The rearrangement joins TRBV6-5 to TRBJ2-3, with TRBD2 as a possible D gene (5 bases). The germline gives CDR1 MNHEY, CDR2 SVGAGI. Trimming took 0 bases from V and 5 from J, leaving 9 bases between them. The CDR3 runs 14 residues. CDR3 sequence: CASSYSKRGDTQYF. CDR3 nucleotide sequence: TGTGCCAGCAGTTACTCGAAACGGGGAGATACGCAGTATTTT.

As to this clone: The likely explanation is a read error, given a far larger clone one base away. V and J are TRBV5-6 and TRBJ1-6; 7 positions match TRBD1. This CDR3 has 14 amino acids. CDR1 and CDR2 (germline): SGHDT, YYEEEE. V lost 4 bases to trimming and J lost 4 bases; unmatched junction nucleotides: 2. CDR3 bases: TGTGCCAGCAGCCCGGGACAGTATAATTCACCCCTCCACTTT. Amino acids: CASSPGQYNSPLHF.

The chain couples TRBV5-6 to TRBJ2-4; TRBD2 might be the D (6 bases). The V gene's germline CDR1 is SGHDT and CDR2 YYEEEE. V was clipped by 4 bases and J by 0 bases, with 20 bases between them. This CDR3 has 18 residues. The CDR3 sequence: CASSPPGGTLLAKNIQYF. For the CDR3, the DNA is TGTGCCAGCAGCCCCCCGGGCGGGACTCTACTAGCCAAAAACATTCAGTACTTC.

The chain uses TRBV19 and TRBJ2-1; 11 bases match TRBD2. In germline, CDR1 is LNHDA, CDR2 SQIVND (reference sequence). The CDR3 runs 17 residues. V was pared by 1 base and J by 5 bases, with 7 bases of the junction left unmatched. In DNA, the CDR3 is TGTGCCAGTAGTATAGGGGTGGGGACTAGCGGCGACAATGAGCAGTTCTTC. It encodes CASSIGVGTSGDNEQFF.